A selection of T cell receptor beta chains follows, all from one sample in a study of regulatory T cells. The method was immunoSEQ multiplex PCR; TCRdb's version includes in-frame clones alone and lacks a portion of them. The sample has around 17,000 clones, 80% to 90% seen once. Sequencing was done on a sample of conventional CD4+ T cells sorted from blood. These receptors were collected from a person in their thirties with CD3G deficiency. The CDR3 runs from the conserved cysteine through the conserved F or W. The order of the fields is clone size, D gene, J gene, V gene, CDR3 DNA, CDR3 protein. D genes are given only for firm matches. Not all rows give a size; the values are once, few, many and, for expanded clones, a class.

>.|.|TRBJ2-7|TRBV28
TGTGCCAGCAGTAGACACCCGGGACTGGGCTCCTACGAGCAGTACTTC
CASSRHPGLGSYEQYF
>.|TRBD1|TRBJ2-2|TRBV6-1
TGTGCCAGCAAGGGGGCAGGATGGACCGGGGAGCTGTTTTTT
CASKGAGWTGELFF
>.|.|TRBJ1-6|TRBV28
TGTGCCAGCAGTGAGGGAGGGAGGAATTCACCCCTCCACTTT
CASSEGGRNSPLHF
>.|.|TRBJ1-2|TRBV18
TGTGCCAGCTCACCACTACAGGGTAGTTATGGCTACACCTTC
CASSPLQGSYGYTF
>few|TRBD1|TRBJ1-2|TRBV7-8
TGTGCCAGCAGCGTCGAACGACTTCCGGGACAGGGGTCCAAAGGCTACACCTTC
CASSVERLPGQGSKGYTF
>few|.|TRBJ1-2|TRBV28
TGTGCCAGCAGTTTCCTACGTCGGGGCTACACCTTC
CASSFLRRGYTF
>few|TRBD1|TRBJ1-2|TRBV6-1
TGTGCCAGCAGTGACCCTCGACAGGGAAGAGGCTATGGCTACACCTTC
CASSDPRQGRGYGYTF
>.|.|TRBJ2-7|TRBV28
TGTGCCAGCAGGAGACAGGGAGGGGCATACGAGCAGTACTTC
CASRRQGGAYEQYF
>once|.|TRBJ2-4|TRBV19
TGTGCCAGTAGTCCCCTGGACCGGTCGGCCAAAAACATTCAGTACTTC
CASSPLDRSAKNIQYF
>.|TRBD1|TRBJ1-2|TRBV28
TGTGCCAGCAGTTTTGTGAGGACAGGGAACGGCTACACCTTC
CASSFVRTGNGYTF
>.|TRBD1|TRBJ2-2|TRBV30
TGTGCCTCCCGCAGGGGGTTTGACACCGGGGAGCTGTTTTTT
CASRRGFDTGELFF
>.|TRBD1|TRBJ1-2|TRBV10-3
TGTGCCATCAGCCAGGGGACAGGGACATCTGGCTACACCTTC
CAISQGTGTSGYTF
>.|TRBD1|TRBJ1-4|TRBV18
TGTGCCAGCTCACCGGGGGACAGGACGGCAACTAATGAAAAACTGTTTTTT
CASSPGDRTATNEKLFF
>.|.|TRBJ2-3|TRBV20-1
TGCAGTGCTAGCAGAACAGATACGCAGTATTTT
CSASRTDTQYF
>once|.|TRBJ1-2|TRBV28
TGTGCCAGCAGTAACCCCGTCTATGATGGCTACACCTTC
CASSNPVYDGYTF
>once|.|TRBJ1-2|TRBV19
TGTGCCAGTAGTATACAAGGAGGGGCCCGGAATGGCTACACCTTC
CASSIQGGARNGYTF
>.|.|TRBJ2-3|TRBV7-9
TGTGCCAGCAGCTTGGGCGGCTACACAGATACGCAGTATTTT
CASSLGGYTDTQYF
>.|TRBD1|TRBJ1-4|TRBV28
TGTGCCAGCAGTTTCTGGGGACAGGGATATGAAAAACTGTTTTTT
CASSFWGQGYEKLFF
>.|.|TRBJ2-5|TRBV7-9
TGTGCCAGCAGCTTCACTGAAAAAGAGACCCAGTACTTC
CASSFTEKETQYF
>.|.|TRBJ2-5|TRBV7-9
TGTGCCAGCAGCTTAGGTGCCAGGGGTGACCAGCAGTACTTC
CASSLGARGDQQYF
>.|TRBD1|TRBJ2-7|TRBV6-1
TGTGCCAGCAGTGGTACGACAGGGTGGGAAAACGAGCAGTACTTC
CASSGTTGWENEQYF
>.|.|TRBJ1-1|TRBV10-3
TGTGCCATCAGTGTCCGACCGGGAGACACTGAAGCTTTCTTT
CAISVRPGDTEAFF
>.|.|TRBJ2-3|TRBV18
TGTGCCAGCTCCGCTGGGAATATAGATACGCAGTATTTT
CASSAGNIDTQYF
>.|.|TRBJ2-6|TRBV28
TGTGCCAGCAGCCCGAAGTGGGACGGCTTGGCTGGGGCCAACGTCCTGACTTTC
CASSPKWDGLAGANVLTF
>.|TRBD1|TRBJ2-2|TRBV19
TGTGCCAGTAGTATTGCGACAGGGTTCGGGGAGCTGTTTTTT
CASSIATGFGELFF
>.|.|TRBJ1-2|TRBV27
TGTGCCAGCAGTATACTTGGAGGGACGTCGGGTGGCTACACCTTC
CASSILGGTSGGYTF
>.|.|TRBJ2-1|TRBV28
TGTGCCAGCAGGGGGATGGGACATGAGCAGTTCTTC
CASRGMGHEQFF
>once|.|TRBJ2-7|TRBV28
TGTGCCAGCAGTCCCCTATATACGGGACATACCTACGAGCAGTACTTC
CASSPLYTGHTYEQYF
>.|TRBD1|TRBJ1-1|TRBV19
TGTGCCAGTAGTAGGACAGGGGTAGGGAACACTGAAGCTTTCTTT
CASSRTGVGNTEAFF
>.|TRBD1|TRBJ1-1|TRBV5-1
TGCGCCAGCAGCCCATGGACAGGGCCAGGGGCGGCTTTCTTT
CASSPWTGPGAAFF
>.|.|TRBJ1-1|TRBV27
TGTGCCAGCAGTTCGAGACGCATGGTACAAGCTTTCTTT
CASSSRRMVQAFF
>.|.|TRBJ1-6|TRBV19
TGTGCCAGTAGTACGGGCCGAAATTCACCCCTCCACTTT
CASSTGRNSPLHF
>.|.|TRBJ2-7|TRBV6-1
TGTGCCAGCGGGAGGCGCGAGCAGTACTTC
CASGRREQYF
>.|.|TRBJ2-2|TRBV19
TGTGCCAGTAGTATAACATTGAACACCGGGGAGCTGTTTTTT
CASSITLNTGELFF
>.|.|TRBJ1-1|TRBV6-1
TGTGCCAGCAGTGACGTGGTAGAAGCTTTCTTT
CASSDVVEAFF
>.|TRBD2|TRBJ2-3|TRBV7-9
TGTGCCAGCAGCCCGCGGACTAGCGGGGGCACAGATACGCAGTATTTT
CASSPRTSGGTDTQYF
>medium-sized|TRBD1|TRBJ1-5|TRBV28
TGTGCCAGCAGTGAGACCGGGACAGGGGTTTATAGCAATCAGCCCCAGCATTTT
CASSETGTGVYSNQPQHF
>.|.|TRBJ2-5|TRBV28
TGTGCCAGCAGTTTATGGAGGGCTTATTCTCAAGAGACCCAGTACTTC
CASSLWRAYSQETQYF
>.|.|TRBJ1-1|TRBV5-1
TGCGCCAGCAGCTTGGCTCCCGGGGGGGGCACTGAAGCTTTCTTT
CASSLAPGGGTEAFF
>.|TRBD2|TRBJ2-7|TRBV28
TGTGCCAGCAGCTCGGCGGCGGGAGGTGTCTACGAGCAGTACTTC
CASSSAAGGVYEQYF
>.|TRBD2|TRBJ2-7|TRBV6-1
TGTGCCAGCAGTGACTCCGGGACTAGATTATTT
CASSDSGTRLF
>few|TRBD1|TRBJ1-1|TRBV6-6
TGTGCCAGCAGCCGGGACAGGGGAAGTAAAGGGTCTGAAGCTTTCTTT
CASSRDRGSKGSEAFF
>.|TRBD2|TRBJ2-1|TRBV7-9
TGTGCCAGCAGCTATAGCGGGTGGGGTGAGCAGTTCTTC
CASSYSGWGEQFF